Presented here are 18 T cell receptor beta chains from one specimen sequenced in a study of beta chain features in type 1 diabetes. Sequencing targeted expressed TCRB transcripts, as all isolated RNA had been reverse transcribed. Only in-frame clones appear in the TCRdb table, and some are missing; sequencing was by immunoSEQ multiplex PCR. The data contain a few hundred thousand clones, about 12% of them singletons. The sequenced sample was naive CD4+ T cells from blood. The source is a man aged 18 to 29 in good health.

The J gene is TRBJ2-3, the V gene TRBV7-2; 10 nucleotides match TRBD1. The germline V gene has CDR1 SGHTA and CDR2 FQGNSA. The CDR3 sequence is 17 residues long. The trim removed 1 base at V and 4 bases at J, leaving 8 bases unmatched. The CDR3: CASSLGAMGTGADTQYF. Here the CDR3 DNA reads TGTGCCAGCAGCTTAGGGGCCATGGGGACAGGGGCAGATACGCAGTATTTT.

This sequence joins TRBV4-3 and TRBJ2-7, with D perhaps TRBD2 (5 bases). The germline V gene encodes CDR1 LGHNA and CDR2 YSLEER. CDR3 length: 13 amino acids. With 5 bases removed from V and 6 bases from J, the gap between germline ends came to 14 bases. As DNA, the CDR3 is TGCGCCAGCAGCGGTCAGCAGGACTCCGAGCAGTACTTC. Encoded protein: CASSGQQDSEQYF.

There are a few counts of this clone. The chain is built from TRBV15 and TRBJ1-2; 9 bases match TRBD1. From germline, CDR1 is LNHNV and CDR2 YYDKDF (reference sequence). CDR3 length: 14 amino acids. The ends lost 4 bases at V and 6 bases at J; junction bases unmatched: 6. CDR3 DNA: TGTGCCACCAGCAAGGGACAGGGAGGGCATGGCTACACCTTC. It yields the protein CATSKGQGGHGYTF.

This clone was seen a few times. This sequence joins TRBV7-2 and TRBJ2-5; 14 nucleotides line up with TRBD2. The ends lost 3 bases at V and 5 bases at J; junction bases unmatched: 11. This CDR3 contains 18 residues. Germline V gene sequence: CDR1 SGHTA, CDR2 FQGNSA. The CDR3 coding sequence is TGTGCCAGCAGCTTGTCGGGACTAGCGGGAGAGGAGGTTGAGACCCAGTACTTC. The encoded protein is CASSLSGLAGEEVETQYF.

The CDR3 reads CASSFLGGHEQFF. The CDR3 DNA sequence: TGTGCCAGCAGCTTCCTCGGGGGGCATGAGCAGTTCTTC. The chain uses TRBV7-7 and TRBJ2-1; D may be TRBD2 (7 bases). V shed 3 bases and J shed 8 bases, with 11 bases lying between them. This CDR3 is built from 13 residues. Germline V gives CDR1 SSHAT, CDR2 FNYEAQ (reference sequence).

The count of this clone is one. The chain recombines TRBV28 with TRBJ2-6; TRBD1 is a possible D gene (6 bases). The germline CDR1 and CDR2 sequences are MDHEN and SYDVKM. V was shortened by 4 bases and J by 1 base, with 17 bases between the two germline ends. The CDR3 spans 18 residues. The CDR3 nucleotides read TGTGCCAGCAGTTCTCCCGGACAGCTTTCTTCTGGGGCCAACGTCCTGACTTTC. Amino acids: CASSSPGQLSSGANVLTF.

This chain joins TRBV7-8 and TRBJ2-1; possible D gene TRBD1, 6 bases. Trimming took 2 bases from V and 3 from J, leaving 14 bases between them. The CDR3 length is 16 residues. CDR1 and CDR2 from the germline V gene are SGHVS and FQNEAQ. The CDR3 spells CASSLPRTDFYNEQFF. The CDR3 region has the DNA TGTGCCAGCAGCTTACCTCGGACAGACTTCTACAATGAGCAGTTCTTC.

The V call is TRBV5-1, the J call TRBJ1-1; no clear D gene. The CDR3 spans 15 residues. V dropped 2 bases and J dropped 5 bases, with 16 bases sitting between them. Looked up from germline, CDR1 is SGHRS and CDR2 is YFSETQ. DNA for the CDR3: TGCGCCAGCAGCTTTACGGACCCGGGAGGGACTGAAGCTTTCTTT. It specifies CASSFTDPGGTEAFF.

The genes are TRBV7-3 and TRBJ2-2; 15 bases agree with TRBD2. J gave up 4 bases and V 4 bases, and 4 bases lay outside the gene matches. CDR3 length: 17 residues. Germline V CDR1 and CDR2: SGHTA, FQGTGA. The CDR3 loop reads CASSSRTSGRVTGELFF. The DNA for the CDR3 is TGTGCCAGCAGCTCCAGGACTAGCGGGAGGGTCACCGGGGAGCTGTTTTTT.

This rearrangement joins TRBV30 to TRBJ2-1; D uncertain. V lost 2 bases to trimming and J lost 4 bases, with 12 bases between them. This CDR3 contains 14 residues. Germline CDR1 reads GTSNPN; CDR2 reads SVGIG (reference sequence). The CDR3 DNA reads as TGTGCCTGGAGTCGAACTACCGTATACAATGAGCAGTTCTTC. It is translated as CAWSRTTVYNEQFF.

This clone was seen a few times. The chain uses TRBV21-1 and TRBJ1-2; the table names TRBD1, a call not compared with the DNA. TRBV21-1 is designated a pseudogene. The length of the CDR3 is 16 residues. The CDR3: CASREGGQVPYYGYTF. CDR3 nucleotide sequence: TGTGCCAGCAGAGAAGGGGGACAGGTCCCTTACTATGGCTACACCTTC.

J is TRBJ2-7 and V is TRBV18; no clear D. Germline V gene data show CDR1 as KGHSH and CDR2 as LQKENI. The CDR3 has 15 residues. V was cut by 0 bases and J by 5 bases, with 14 bases left in between. The CDR3 DNA sequence: TGTGCCAGCTCACCACCGTCCCGGAGCCGGGACGAGCAGTACTTC. This sequence encodes CASSPPSRSRDEQYF.

This clone appeared a few times. The chain couples TRBV15 to TRBJ1-5, with a tentative D call TRBD1 (5 bases). Trimming removed 5 bases from V and 4 bases from J, with 12 bases in between. The length of the CDR3 is 14 residues. CDR1 and CDR2 (germline): LNHNV, YYDKDF (reference sequence). The CDR3 DNA reads as TGTGCCACCAGCGTCAGCCAGGGTAATCAGCCCCAGCATTTT. This encodes CATSVSQGNQPQHF.

This chain connects TRBV5-4 to TRBJ2-2; 7 bases agree with TRBD2. Per germline, CDR1 SGHNT and CDR2 YYREEE (reference sequence). Trimming took 0 bases from V and 2 from J; bases not matched to a gene: 7. The CDR3 extends over 17 amino acids. CDR3 protein: CASSLVVSSGNTGELFF. In DNA, the CDR3 is TGTGCCAGCAGCTTGGTTGTGTCTAGCGGAAACACCGGGGAGCTGTTTTTT.

The chain links TRBV30 to TRBJ1-2; no firm D call. The V and J ends lost 0 bases and 4 bases respectively, with 12 bases between them. The germline gives CDR1 GTSNPN, CDR2 SVGIG (reference sequence). The CDR3 covers 14 residues. CDR3 sequence: CAWSVRGPGYGYTF. In nucleotides, the CDR3 is TGTGCCTGGAGTGTACGAGGGCCCGGCTATGGCTACACCTTC.

This clone was found a few times. The chain employs TRBV28 and TRBJ2-7, with TRBD1 identical over 8 bases. The CDR3 is made up of 15 amino acids. With V trimmed by 6 bases and J by 5 bases, 12 bases remained unmatched. Germline CDR1 and CDR2: MDHEN and SYDVKM. The CDR3 DNA follows: TGTGCCAGCAGCAGAGCCGGGACAGGTAGACACGAGCAGTACTTC. Translation: CASSRAGTGRHEQYF. The variable domain in full, completed from reference TRBV28 and TRBJ2-7, reads DVKVTQSSRYLVKRTGEKVFLECVQDMDHENMFWYRQDPGLGLRLIYFSYDVKMKEKGDIPEGYSVSREKKERFSLILESASTNQTSMYLCASSRAGTGRHEQYFGPGTRLTVT.

The CDR3 sequence is CASSLPPGGGTQYF. The CDR3 nucleotides are TGTGCCAGCAGTTTACCCCCGGGCGGGGGGACCCAGTACTTC. This sequence joins TRBV28 and TRBJ2-5; 7 nucleotides line up with TRBD2. There are 14 residues in the CDR3. CDR1 and CDR2 from the germline V gene are MDHEN and SYDVKM. V lost 2 bases to trimming and J lost 7 bases; unmatched junction nucleotides: 7.

This rearrangement joins TRBV10-3 to TRBJ2-1; tentatively, D is TRBD2 (5 bases). The germline CDR1 and CDR2 sequences are ENHRY and SYGVKD. Trimming took off 6 bases at V and 6 bases at J, with 18 bases between the two ends. The CDR3 runs 15 residues. This CDR3 is CAIRGSGNGGNEQFF. CDR3 DNA sequence: TGTGCCATCAGAGGATCGGGGAATGGAGGCAATGAGCAGTTCTTC.